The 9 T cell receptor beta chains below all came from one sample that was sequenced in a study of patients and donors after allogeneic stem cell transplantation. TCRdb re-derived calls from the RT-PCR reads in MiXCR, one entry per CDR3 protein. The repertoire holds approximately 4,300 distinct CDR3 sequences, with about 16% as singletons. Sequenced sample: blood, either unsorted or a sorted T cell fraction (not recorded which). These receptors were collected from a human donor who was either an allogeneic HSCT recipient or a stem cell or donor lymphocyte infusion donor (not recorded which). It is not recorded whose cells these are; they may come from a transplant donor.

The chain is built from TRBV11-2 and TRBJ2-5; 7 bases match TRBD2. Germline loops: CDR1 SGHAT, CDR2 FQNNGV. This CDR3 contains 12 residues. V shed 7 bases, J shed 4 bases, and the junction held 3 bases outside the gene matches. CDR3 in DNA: TGTGCCAGCACCCCGGGAGGAGAGACCCAGTACTTC. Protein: CASTPGGETQYF. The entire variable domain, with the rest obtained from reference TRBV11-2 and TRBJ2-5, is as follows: EAGVAQSPRYKIIEKRQSVAFWCNPISGHATLYWYQQILGQGPKLLIQFQNNGVVDDSQLPKDRFSAERLKGVDSTLKIQPAKLEDSAVYLCASTPGGETQYFGPGTRLLVL.

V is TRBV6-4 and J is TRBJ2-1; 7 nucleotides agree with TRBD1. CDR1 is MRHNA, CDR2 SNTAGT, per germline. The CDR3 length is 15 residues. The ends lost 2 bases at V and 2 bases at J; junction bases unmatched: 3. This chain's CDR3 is CASSDDTGAYNEQFF. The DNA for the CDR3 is TGTGCCAGCAGTGACGATACAGGGGCCTACAATGAGCAGTTCTTC.

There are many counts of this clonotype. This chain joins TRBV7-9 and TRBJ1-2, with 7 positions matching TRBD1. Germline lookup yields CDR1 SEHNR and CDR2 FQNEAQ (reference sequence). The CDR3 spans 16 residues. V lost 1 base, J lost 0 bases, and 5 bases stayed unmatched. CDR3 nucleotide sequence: TGTGCCAGCAGCTTAGTCGGGACAGAGACTAACTATGGCTACACCTTC. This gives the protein CASSLVGTETNYGYTF.

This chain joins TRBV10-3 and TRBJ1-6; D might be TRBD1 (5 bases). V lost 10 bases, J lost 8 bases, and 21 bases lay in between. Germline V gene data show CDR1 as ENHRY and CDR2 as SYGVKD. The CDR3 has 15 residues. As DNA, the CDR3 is TGTGCCACCAGGATCACCGGGACGCCCGATTCACCCCTCCACTTT. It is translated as CATRITGTPDSPLHF.

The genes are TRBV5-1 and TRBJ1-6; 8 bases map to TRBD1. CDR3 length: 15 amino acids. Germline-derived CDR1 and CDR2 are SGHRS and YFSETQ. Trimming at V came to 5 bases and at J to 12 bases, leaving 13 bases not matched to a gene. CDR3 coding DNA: TGCGCCAGCAGATTATTGACAGGGGCCCTTCAACCCCTCCACTTT. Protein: CASRLLTGALQPLHF.

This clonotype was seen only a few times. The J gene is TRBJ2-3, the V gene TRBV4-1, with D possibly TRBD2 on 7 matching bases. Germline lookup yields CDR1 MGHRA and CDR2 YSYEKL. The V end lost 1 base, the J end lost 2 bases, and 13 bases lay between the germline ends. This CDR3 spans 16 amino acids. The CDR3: CASSQAGGLITDTQYF. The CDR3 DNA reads TGCGCCAGCAGCCAAGCCGGGGGGCTGATCACAGATACGCAGTATTTT.

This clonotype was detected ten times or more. The CDR3 nucleotides are TGCGCCAGCAGCCCGGCCTGGGACAGGGTATTCTATGGCTACACCTTC. Translated, it gives CASSPAWDRVFYGYTF. The V call is TRBV5-1, the J call TRBJ1-2, with 9 bases matching TRBD1. Germline-derived CDR1 and CDR2 are SGHRS and YFSETQ. The CDR3 is 16 residues long. The J segment lost 4 bases and the V segment lost 4 bases, leaving 11 bases of the junction unmatched.

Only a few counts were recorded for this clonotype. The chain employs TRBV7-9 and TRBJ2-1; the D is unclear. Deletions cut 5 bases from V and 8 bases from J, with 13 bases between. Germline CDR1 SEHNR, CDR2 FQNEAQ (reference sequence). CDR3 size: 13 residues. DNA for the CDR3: TGTGCCAGCAGCGCCCTGGGGTGGTATGAGCAGTTCTTC. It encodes CASSALGWYEQFF.

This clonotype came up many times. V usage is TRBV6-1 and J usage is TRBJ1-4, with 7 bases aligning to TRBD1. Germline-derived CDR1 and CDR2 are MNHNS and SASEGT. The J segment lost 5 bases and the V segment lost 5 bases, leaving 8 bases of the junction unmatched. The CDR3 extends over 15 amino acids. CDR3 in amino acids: CASSPPGQLNEKLFF. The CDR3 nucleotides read TGTGCCAGCAGTCCTCCGGGACAGCTAAATGAAAAACTGTTTTTT.